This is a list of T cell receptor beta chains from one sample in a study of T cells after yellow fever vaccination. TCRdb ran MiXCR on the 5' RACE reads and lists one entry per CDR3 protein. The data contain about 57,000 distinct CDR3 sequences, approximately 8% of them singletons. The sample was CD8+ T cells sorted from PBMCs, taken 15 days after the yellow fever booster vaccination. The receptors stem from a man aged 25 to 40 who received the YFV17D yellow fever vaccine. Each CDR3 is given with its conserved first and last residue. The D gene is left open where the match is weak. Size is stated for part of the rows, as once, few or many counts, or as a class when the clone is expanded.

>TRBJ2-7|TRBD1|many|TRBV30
CAWSSGTGIGEQYF
TGTGCCTGGAGTTCTGGGACAGGGATAGGGGAGCAGTACTTC
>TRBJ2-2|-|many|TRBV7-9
CASSRVGDTGELFF
TGTGCCAGCTCGCGAGTAGGGGACACCGGGGAGCTGTTTTTT
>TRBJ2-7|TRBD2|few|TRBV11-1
CASGSRTPIAGGDYEQYF
TGTGCCAGCGGCTCTCGGACACCGATAGCGGGAGGAGACTACGAGCAGTACTTC
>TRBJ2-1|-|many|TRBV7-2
CATLALYNEQFF
TGTGCCACCCTAGCCCTCTACAATGAGCAGTTCTTC
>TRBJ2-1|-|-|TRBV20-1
CRTGRNNEQFF
TGCAGAACCGGACGGAACAATGAGCAGTTCTTC
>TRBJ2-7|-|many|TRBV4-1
CASSQGQASSYEQYF
TGCGCCAGCAGCCAAGGGCAGGCCAGCTCCTACGAGCAGTACTTC
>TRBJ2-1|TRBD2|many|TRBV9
CASGLSPRRETNEQFF
TGTGCCAGCGGCCTCAGCCCGCGGCGGGAGACGAATGAGCAGTTCTTC
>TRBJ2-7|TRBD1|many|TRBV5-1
CASSLFGTGAYEQYF
TGCGCCAGCAGCTTGTTTGGGACAGGGGCCTACGAGCAGTACTTC
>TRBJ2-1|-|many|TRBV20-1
CSATEFYNEQFF
TGCAGTGCAACGGAATTCTACAATGAGCAGTTCTTC
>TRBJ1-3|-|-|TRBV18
CASSPPGGTGNTIYF
TGTGCCAGCTCACCACCTGGAGGGACTGGAAACACCATATATTTT
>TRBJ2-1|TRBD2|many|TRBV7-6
CASSLVLAGPYNEQFF
TGTGCCAGCAGCTTAGTACTAGCGGGCCCCTACAATGAGCAGTTCTTC
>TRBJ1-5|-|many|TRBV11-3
CASSRPRIGQPQHF
TGTGCCAGCAGTCGTCCGAGAATCGGGCAGCCCCAGCATTTT
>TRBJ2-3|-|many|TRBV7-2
CASSPGPYTDTQYF
TGTGCCAGCAGCCCGGGACCATACACAGATACGCAGTATTTT
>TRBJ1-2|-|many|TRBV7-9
CASRHPDDGYTF
TGTGCCAGCCGTCACCCAGATGATGGCTACACCTTC
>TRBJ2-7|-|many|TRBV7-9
CASSSSNEQYF
TGTGCCAGCAGCTCCTCGAACGAGCAGTACTTC
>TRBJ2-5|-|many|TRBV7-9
CASSYREAEETQYF
TGTGCCAGCAGCTACCGAGAGGCTGAAGAGACCCAGTACTTC
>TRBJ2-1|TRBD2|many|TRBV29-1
CSVDWTSLNEQFF
TGCAGCGTCGACTGGACTAGTCTGAATGAGCAGTTCTTC
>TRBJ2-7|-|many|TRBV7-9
CASGLFGSYEQYF
TGTGCCAGCGGTCTCTTCGGCTCCTACGAGCAGTACTTC
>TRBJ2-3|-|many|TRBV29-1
CSVKGTDTQYF
TGCAGCGTTAAAGGTACAGATACGCAGTATTTT
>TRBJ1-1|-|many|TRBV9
CASSDRDMNTEAFF
TGTGCCAGCAGCGACAGGGACATGAACACTGAAGCTTTCTTT
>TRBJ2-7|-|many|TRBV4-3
CASSQGSVTGNYEQYF
TGCGCCAGCAGCCAAGGTTCGGTGACAGGCAACTACGAGCAGTACTTC
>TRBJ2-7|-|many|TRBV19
CASSGTVSYEQYF
TGTGCCAGTAGTGGGACGGTCTCCTACGAGCAGTACTTC
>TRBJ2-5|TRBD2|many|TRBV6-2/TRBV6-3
CASSWGAGVEETQYF
TGTGCCAGCAGTTGGGGAGCGGGAGTAGAAGAGACCCAGTACTTC
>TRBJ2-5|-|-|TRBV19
CASSISYIEETQYF
TGTGCCAGTAGTATCTCTTACATAGAAGAGACCCAGTACTTC
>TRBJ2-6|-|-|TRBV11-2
CASSSPGHSSSGANVLTF
TGTGCCAGCAGTTCTCCGGGACACTCTTCGTCTGGGGCCAACGTCCTGACTTTC
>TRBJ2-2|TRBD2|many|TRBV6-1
CASSVAGVGELFF
TGTGCCAGCAGTGTAGCGGGAGTCGGGGAGCTGTTTTTT
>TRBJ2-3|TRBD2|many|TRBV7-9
CASSLGVPSGRPDTQYF
TGTGCCAGCAGCTTAGGAGTGCCTAGCGGGAGGCCAGATACGCAGTATTTT
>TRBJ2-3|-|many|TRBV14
CASSQGGFDDTQYF
TGTGCCAGCAGCCAAGGCGGGTTCGACGATACGCAGTATTTT
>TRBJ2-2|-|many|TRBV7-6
CASSLDPNTGELFF
TGTGCCAGCAGCTTAGACCCCAACACCGGGGAGCTGTTTTTT
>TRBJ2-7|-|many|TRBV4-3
CASSQDRQSYEQYF
TGCGCCAGCAGCCAAGATCGACAATCCTACGAGCAGTACTTC
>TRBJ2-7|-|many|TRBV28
CASSLFAGSSYEQYF
TGTGCCAGCAGTTTATTTGCAGGGAGCTCCTACGAGCAGTACTTC
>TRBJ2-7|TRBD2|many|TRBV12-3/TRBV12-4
CASSTGTSEAYEQYF
TGTGCCAGCAGCACCGGGACTAGCGAGGCCTACGAGCAGTACTTC
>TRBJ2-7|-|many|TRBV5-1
CASSYTGAYEQYF
TGCGCCAGCAGCTATACAGGAGCCTACGAGCAGTACTTC
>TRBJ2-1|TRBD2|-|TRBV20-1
CSAMGGGSDNEQFF
TGCAGTGCAATGGGGGGGGGGTCGGACAATGAGCAGTTCTTC
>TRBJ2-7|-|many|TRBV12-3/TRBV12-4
CASSYPPTAGSYEQYF
TGTGCCAGCAGTTACCCTCCTACGGCCGGCTCCTACGAGCAGTACTTC
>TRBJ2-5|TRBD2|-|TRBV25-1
CASSGVAGEQETQYF
TGTGCCAGCAGTGGGGTAGCGGGAGAACAGGAGACCCAGTACTTC
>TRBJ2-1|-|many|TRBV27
CASRFPGDYNEQFF
TGTGCCAGTCGTTTCCCGGGGGATTACAATGAGCAGTTCTTC
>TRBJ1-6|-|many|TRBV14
CASSQDLGLIHSPLHF
TGTGCCAGCAGCCAAGATCTTGGACTGATTCATTCACCCCTCCACTTT
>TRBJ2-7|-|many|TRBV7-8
CASSPGPPASYEQYF
TGTGCCAGCAGCCCGGGACCGCCTGCCTCCTACGAGCAGTACTTC
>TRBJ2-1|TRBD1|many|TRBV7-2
CASSLGPGQGAYEQFF
TGTGCCAGCAGCTTAGGGCCGGGACAGGGGGCCTATGAGCAGTTCTTC
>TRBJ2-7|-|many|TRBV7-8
CASSLGGHFAYEQYF
TGTGCCAGCAGCTTGGGGGGACATTTCGCCTACGAGCAGTACTTC
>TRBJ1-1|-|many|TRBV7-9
CASSLVVRGEAFF
TGTGCCAGCAGCTTAGTAGTTCGGGGTGAAGCTTTCTTT
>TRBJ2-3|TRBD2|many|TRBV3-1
CASSQGTSGTTDTQYF
TGTGCCAGCAGCCAAGGGACTAGCGGGACAACAGATACGCAGTATTTT
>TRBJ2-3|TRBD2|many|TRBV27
CASSLAGGVDTQYF
TGTGCCAGCAGTTTGGCGGGGGGAGTCGATACGCAGTATTTT
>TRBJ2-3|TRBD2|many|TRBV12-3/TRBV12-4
CASRASGSSTDTQYF
TGTGCCAGCAGAGCTAGCGGCTCTAGCACAGATACGCAGTATTTT
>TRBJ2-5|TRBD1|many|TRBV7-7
CASSLGGTGGQETQYF
TGTGCTAGCAGCTTAGGAGGGACAGGGGGCCAAGAGACCCAGTACTTC
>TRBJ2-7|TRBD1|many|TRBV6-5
CASSYGDSSYEQYF
TGTGCCAGCAGTTACGGGGACAGCTCCTACGAGCAGTACTTC
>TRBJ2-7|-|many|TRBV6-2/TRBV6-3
CASSYSEFYEQYF
TGTGCCAGCAGTTACTCCGAATTCTACGAGCAGTACTTC
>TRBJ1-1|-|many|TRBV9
CASSVEGSNTEAFF
TGTGCCAGCAGCGTAGAGGGCAGTAACACTGAAGCTTTCTTT
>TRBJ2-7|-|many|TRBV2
CASTEIKRAYEQYF
TGTGCCAGCACAGAGATAAAAAGGGCCTACGAGCAGTACTTC
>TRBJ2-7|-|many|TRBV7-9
CASSPVPGGLPYEQYF
TGTGCCAGCAGCCCTGTCCCGGGGGGCCTACCCTACGAGCAGTACTTC